This T cell receptor beta chain was captured in a study of T cell clonality in common variable immunodeficiency. The method was immunoSEQ multiplex PCR; TCRdb's version includes in-frame clones alone and lacks a portion of them. Sampling found 35,000 to 50,000 clones, none seen once. General study results and limits: CVID subjects showed higher TCRbeta clonality than healthy controls.

This clone was counted many times. The antigen is not known. The read terminates 3 residues before the CDR3 end, so the remaining end is supplied by the germline J gene. Blood samples were heparinized, roughly 4.5 to 8.5 ml per donor. Per the germline V gene, CDR1 is LGHNA and CDR2 is YNFKEQ. The CDR3 covers 17 residues. The V and J ends lost 4 bases and 2 bases respectively, with 20 bases between them. Input material: peripheral blood mononuclear cells. The V gene is TRBV4-2, the J gene TRBJ1-2; weak D call: TRBD1 (6 bases). The receptor was derived from a person aged 18 to 75 in good health. The sequenced part of the CDR3 DNA is TGTGCCAGCAGCCGCATCGGCAGGGGCATGGACAACTATGGC. It translates to CASSRIGRGMDNYG. The CDR3, in full, reads CASSRIGRGMDNYGYTF.